These T cell receptor beta chains were read from a single sample in a study of CD8 T cells in ankylosing spondylitis. TCRdb reprocessed the 5' RACE reads with MiXCR, giving one entry per CDR3 protein. The repertoire has around 280,000 distinct CDR3 sequences, around 19% of them found once; the top ten carry about 8.2%. Source material: blood, either unsorted or a sorted T cell fraction (not recorded which). The receptors stem from a male donor with ankylosing spondylitis or in good health (not recorded which). CDR3s include the opening cysteine and the closing phenylalanine or tryptophan. A D gene is named only where the DNA matches it firmly. For some rows the clone size is stated as once, few or many, or as a class when expanded; others skip it.

J: TRBJ2-2; V: TRBV10-3; size: few; D: .; length: 16; CDR3: CAISEVGGPNTGELFF; DNA: TGTGCCATCAGTGAGGTTGGGGGCCCGAACACCGGGGAGCTGTTTTTT
J: TRBJ2-1; V: TRBV11-2; size: .; D: TRBD1; length: 14; CDR3: CASRSPGQGLEQFF; DNA: TGTGCCAGCAGATCACCGGGACAGGGCCTAGAGCAGTTCTTC
J: TRBJ1-1; V: TRBV11-2; size: .; D: .; length: 15; CDR3: CASSSSTGLNTEAFF; DNA: TGTGCCAGCAGCTCGTCCACAGGGCTGAACACTGAAGCTTTCTTT
J: TRBJ1-3; V: TRBV12-3/TRBV12-4; size: many; D: .; length: 13; CDR3: CASSFRAGNTIYF; DNA: TGTGCCAGCAGTTTTCGGGCCGGAAACACCATATATTTT
J: TRBJ1-5; V: TRBV6-1; size: .; D: .; length: 14; CDR3: CASSEAGGNQPQHF; DNA: TGTGCCAGCAGTGAAGCTGGAGGCAATCAGCCCCAGCATTTT
J: TRBJ2-1; V: TRBV5-1; size: .; D: TRBD2; length: 16; CDR3: CASSKGLADTYNEQFF; DNA: TGCGCCAGCAGCAAAGGACTAGCGGATACCTACAATGAGCAGTTCTTC
J: TRBJ1-4; V: TRBV20-1; size: .; D: .; length: 13; CDR3: CSARGDIHEKLFF; DNA: TGCAGTGCTAGAGGAGACATACATGAAAAACTGTTTTTT
J: TRBJ2-3; V: TRBV25-1; size: .; D: TRBD1; length: 16; CDR3: CASSRGTGGYTDTQYF; DNA: TGTGCCAGCAGTAGGGGAACAGGGGGCTATACAGATACGCAGTATTTT
J: TRBJ1-4; V: TRBV7-8; size: .; D: .; length: 14; CDR3: CASSQQGPNEKLFF; DNA: TGTGCCAGCAGCCAACAGGGCCCAAATGAAAAACTGTTTTTT
J: TRBJ1-6; V: TRBV3-1; size: few; D: TRBD1; length: 15; CDR3: CASSGRDRDNSPLHF; DNA: TGTGCCAGCAGCGGCCGGGACAGGGATAATTCACCCCTCCACTTT
J: TRBJ2-5; V: TRBV7-2; size: .; D: .; length: 15; CDR3: CASSLAFLDEETQYF; DNA: TGTGCCAGCAGTCTAGCCTTCCTAGACGAAGAGACCCAGTACTTC
J: TRBJ2-2; V: TRBV11-2; size: .; D: .; length: 12; CDR3: CASSLAGRELFF; DNA: TGTGCCAGCAGCTTAGCCGGCCGGGAGCTGTTTTTT
J: TRBJ2-5; V: TRBV7-2; size: few; D: TRBD2; length: 15; CDR3: CASSPVGSGVETQYF; DNA: TGTGCCAGCAGCCCAGTTGGTAGCGGGGTAGAGACCCAGTACTTC
J: TRBJ2-3; V: TRBV10-3; size: .; D: TRBD2; length: 17; CDR3: CAISDPRLAGMSDTQYF; DNA: TGTGCCATCAGTGACCCGAGACTAGCGGGGATGTCAGATACGCAGTATTTT
J: TRBJ2-3; V: TRBV7-2; size: .; D: TRBD2; length: 18; CDR3: CASSLRPREWVSTDTQYF; DNA: TGTGCCAGCAGCTTGCGACCGCGGGAGTGGGTTAGCACAGATACGCAGTATTTT
J: TRBJ2-2; V: TRBV28; size: .; D: .; length: 15; CDR3: CVSSLQGGYTGELFF; DNA: TGTGTCAGCAGTCTCCAGGGGGGGTACACCGGGGAGCTGTTTTTT
J: TRBJ1-6; V: TRBV4-2; size: .; D: TRBD1; length: 18; CDR3: CASSQLTGVVSYNSPLHF; DNA: TGTGCCAGCAGCCAACTGACAGGGGTGGTCTCCTATAATTCACCCCTCCACTTT
J: TRBJ2-3; V: TRBV28; size: few; D: .; length: 16; CDR3: CASSWDLSPSTDTQYF; DNA: TGTGCCAGCAGTTGGGACCTGTCCCCAAGCACAGATACGCAGTATTTT
J: TRBJ1-3; V: TRBV28; size: .; D: .; length: 15; CDR3: CASRSGWAVGNTIYF; DNA: TGTGCCAGCCGCTCGGGGTGGGCAGTTGGAAACACCATATATTTT
J: TRBJ1-4; V: TRBV6-1; size: few; D: .; length: 14; CDR3: CASSERPNNEKLFF; DNA: TGTGCCAGCAGTGAGAGACCGAATAATGAAAAACTGTTTTTT
J: TRBJ2-3; V: TRBV5-1; size: .; D: .; length: 16; CDR3: CASSVTQGTSTDTQYF; DNA: TGCGCCAGCAGCGTTACCCAAGGGACTTCGACAGATACGCAGTATTTT
J: TRBJ2-5; V: TRBV29-1; size: few; D: TRBD1; length: 18; CDR3: CSVEDPGQVSGLRETQYF; DNA: TGCAGCGTTGAAGATCCGGGACAGGTATCGGGACTGAGAGAGACCCAGTACTTC
J: TRBJ1-4; V: TRBV12-3/TRBV12-4; size: few; D: .; length: 14; CDR3: CASSLFGGSEKLFF; DNA: TGTGCCAGCAGTTTATTCGGAGGAAGTGAAAAACTGTTTTTT
J: TRBJ2-3; V: TRBV29-1; size: many; D: .; length: 12; CDR3: CSVRTETDTQYF; DNA: TGCAGCGTTCGGACAGAAACAGATACGCAGTATTTT
J: TRBJ1-1; V: TRBV18; size: .; D: TRBD1; length: 14; CDR3: CASSPETGGSEAFF; DNA: TGTGCCAGCTCACCAGAGACAGGGGGATCTGAAGCTTTCTTT
J: TRBJ2-4; V: TRBV5-1; size: few; D: .; length: 15; CDR3: CASSLGFEGKNIQYF; DNA: TGCGCCAGCAGCTTGGGCTTTGAAGGGAAGAACATTCAGTACTTC
J: TRBJ1-5; V: TRBV5-1; size: .; D: .; length: 13; CDR3: CASSADSSQPQHF; DNA: TGCGCCAGCAGCGCCGACAGTAGCCAGCCCCAGCATTTT
J: TRBJ1-2; V: TRBV3-1; size: few; D: .; length: 16; CDR3: CASSLSGGRRNYGYTF; DNA: TGTGCCAGCAGCCTAAGTGGGGGGAGAAGAAACTATGGCTACACCTTC
J: TRBJ2-1; V: TRBV20-1; size: few; D: TRBD2; length: 12; CDR3: CSATSGSYEQFF; DNA: TGCAGTGCTACTAGCGGGAGCTATGAGCAGTTCTTC
J: TRBJ2-2; V: TRBV12-3/TRBV12-4; size: .; D: TRBD1; length: 14; CDR3: CASRQGAYTGELFF; DNA: TGTGCCAGCAGACAGGGGGCGTACACCGGGGAGCTGTTTTTT
J: TRBJ2-2; V: TRBV28; size: few; D: .; length: 13; CDR3: CASVGGVTGELFF; DNA: TGTGCCAGCGTTGGGGGAGTGACGGGGGAGCTGTTTTTT
J: TRBJ2-2; V: TRBV7-2; size: few; D: TRBD2; length: 17; CDR3: CASSSGTSGANTGELFF; DNA: TGTGCCAGCAGCTCCGGGACTAGCGGAGCGAACACCGGGGAGCTGTTTTTT
J: TRBJ1-1; V: TRBV12-3/TRBV12-4; size: .; D: TRBD1; length: 17; CDR3: CASSLGQGVIVKPEAFF; DNA: TGTGCCAGCAGTTTGGGGCAGGGGGTAATTGTTAAACCTGAAGCTTTCTTT
J: TRBJ2-3; V: TRBV5-1; size: few; D: .; length: 18; CDR3: CASSLRPGDLLSTDTQYF; DNA: TGCGCCAGCAGCTTGAGGCCAGGGGACCTCCTAAGCACAGATACGCAGTATTTT
J: TRBJ1-5; V: TRBV6-1; size: .; D: .; length: 16; CDR3: CASSGRDRASNQPQHF; DNA: TGTGCCAGCAGTGGTAGGGACCGTGCCAGCAATCAGCCCCAGCATTTT
J: TRBJ1-4; V: TRBV9; size: few; D: .; length: 15; CDR3: CASSRGIETNEKLFF; DNA: TGTGCCAGCAGCAGAGGAATCGAGACTAATGAAAAACTGTTTTTT
J: TRBJ2-1; V: TRBV29-1; size: few; D: .; length: 12; CDR3: CSVSGSYNEQFF; DNA: TGCAGCGTTAGCGGCTCCTACAATGAGCAGTTCTTC
J: TRBJ1-1; V: TRBV5-1; size: few; D: .; length: 15; CDR3: CASSLDPTGSTEAFF; DNA: TGCGCCAGCAGCTTGGATCCAACAGGAAGCACTGAAGCTTTCTTT
J: TRBJ2-5; V: TRBV24-1; size: few; D: .; length: 16; CDR3: CATSDFRETSEETQYF; DNA: TGTGCCACCAGTGATTTCAGGGAGACCAGTGAAGAGACCCAGTACTTC
J: TRBJ2-1; V: TRBV24-1; size: .; D: .; length: 18; CDR3: CATSDPGFSLDSYNEQFF; DNA: TGTGCCACCAGTGATCCGGGATTTAGCTTGGACTCCTACAATGAGCAGTTCTTC
J: TRBJ1-2; V: TRBV12-3/TRBV12-4; size: .; D: TRBD1; length: 14; CDR3: CASSSQLTGNGYTF; DNA: TGTGCCAGCAGTTCCCAACTGACAGGGAATGGCTACACCTTC
J: TRBJ2-5; V: TRBV12-3/TRBV12-4; size: .; D: .; length: 11; CDR3: CASRMTETQYF; DNA: TGTGCCAGCAGAATGACGGAGACCCAGTACTTC
J: TRBJ2-1; V: TRBV11-1; size: many; D: TRBD2; length: 13; CDR3: CASSLGLAGVAFF; DNA: TGTGCCAGCAGCTTAGGCCTAGCGGGAGTGGCGTTCTTC
J: TRBJ2-3; V: TRBV20-1; size: few; D: .; length: 14; CDR3: CSAIGDSRTDTQYF; DNA: TGCAGTGCAATAGGGGATTCGCGGACAGATACGCAGTATTTT
J: TRBJ2-2; V: TRBV9; size: .; D: .; length: 15; CDR3: CASSQTTSPSGELFF; DNA: TGTGCCAGCAGCCAGACGACAAGCCCGTCGGGGGAGCTGTTTTTT
J: TRBJ1-4; V: TRBV5-6; size: medium-sized; D: .; length: 14; CDR3: CASSLSSGNEKLFF; DNA: TGTGCCAGCAGCTTGAGTTCGGGGAATGAAAAACTGTTTTTT
J: TRBJ1-2; V: TRBV12-3/TRBV12-4; size: many; D: .; length: 11; CDR3: CASSLNYGYTF; DNA: TGTGCCAGCAGTTTAAACTATGGCTACACCTTC
J: TRBJ2-1; V: TRBV6-4; size: .; D: TRBD2; length: 13; CDR3: CASSDYLGGKQFF; DNA: TGTGCCAGCAGTGACTACCTGGGGGGGAAGCAGTTCTTC
J: TRBJ1-1; V: TRBV9; size: few; D: TRBD1; length: 14; CDR3: CASSVAQGSGEAFF; DNA: TGTGCCAGCAGCGTAGCACAGGGGAGCGGTGAAGCTTTCTTT
J: TRBJ1-1; V: TRBV2; size: few; D: .; length: 13; CDR3: CARGVPRGTEAFF; DNA: TGTGCCAGAGGGGTCCCAAGGGGGACTGAAGCTTTCTTT
J: TRBJ2-3; V: TRBV5-1; size: many; D: TRBD2; length: 15; CDR3: CASSPGLAGTDTQYF; DNA: TGCGCCAGCAGCCCAGGACTAGCGGGTACAGATACGCAGTATTTT
J: TRBJ1-5; V: TRBV4-1; size: few; D: TRBD1; length: 17; CDR3: CASSQVLRTGHHQPQHF; DNA: TGCGCCAGCAGCCAAGTCCTACGGACAGGGCATCATCAGCCCCAGCATTTT
J: TRBJ2-5; V: TRBV20-1; size: many; D: TRBD1; length: 15; CDR3: CSARSDRTGQETQYF; DNA: TGCAGTGCTAGATCTGACAGGACAGGGCAAGAGACCCAGTACTTC
J: TRBJ2-3; V: TRBV5-1; size: many; D: .; length: 14; CDR3: CASSLAAVADTQYF; DNA: TGCGCCAGCAGCTTGGCCGCGGTGGCAGATACGCAGTATTTT
J: TRBJ2-2; V: TRBV29-1; size: .; D: TRBD1; length: 14; CDR3: CSATRDRDTGELFF; DNA: TGCAGCGCAACCCGGGACAGGGACACCGGGGAGCTGTTTTTT
J: TRBJ2-2; V: TRBV3-1; size: few; D: .; length: 14; CDR3: CASRLVGGTGELFF; DNA: TGTGCCAGCAGATTAGTCGGGGGCACCGGGGAGCTGTTTTTT
J: TRBJ1-6; V: TRBV27; size: few; D: .; length: 13; CDR3: CASSLTETSPLHF; DNA: TGTGCCAGCAGTTTGACAGAAACCTCACCCCTCCACTTT
J: TRBJ1-1; V: TRBV20-1; size: few; D: TRBD1; length: 13; CDR3: CSAEDRGGTEAFF; DNA: TGCAGTGCAGAAGACAGGGGAGGCACTGAAGCTTTCTTT